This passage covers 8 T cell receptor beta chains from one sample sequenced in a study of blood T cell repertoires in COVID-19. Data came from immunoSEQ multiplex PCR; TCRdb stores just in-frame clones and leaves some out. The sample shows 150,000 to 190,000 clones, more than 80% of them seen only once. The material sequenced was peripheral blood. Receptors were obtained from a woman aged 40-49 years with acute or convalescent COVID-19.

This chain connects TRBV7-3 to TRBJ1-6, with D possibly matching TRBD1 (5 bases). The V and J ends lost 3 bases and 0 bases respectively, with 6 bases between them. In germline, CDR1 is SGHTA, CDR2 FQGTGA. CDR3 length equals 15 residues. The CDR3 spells CASSLGGSYNSPLHF. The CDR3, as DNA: TGTGCCAGCAGCTTGGGGGGCTCCTATAATTCACCCCTCCACTTT.

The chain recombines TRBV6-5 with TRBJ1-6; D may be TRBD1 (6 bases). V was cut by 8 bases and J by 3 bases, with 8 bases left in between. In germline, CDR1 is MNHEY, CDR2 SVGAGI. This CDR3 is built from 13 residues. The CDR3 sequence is CASGQLYNSPLHF. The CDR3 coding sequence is TGTGCCAGCGGACAGCTCTATAATTCACCCCTCCACTTT.

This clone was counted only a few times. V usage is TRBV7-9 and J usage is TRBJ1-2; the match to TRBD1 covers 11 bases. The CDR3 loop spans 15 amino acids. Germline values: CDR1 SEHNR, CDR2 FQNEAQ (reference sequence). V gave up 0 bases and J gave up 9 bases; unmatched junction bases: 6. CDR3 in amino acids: CASSLAGTGGMRYTF. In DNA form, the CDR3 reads TGTGCCAGCAGCTTAGCCGGGACAGGGGGAATGCGCTACACCTTC.

CDR3: CASSHTGGQGPIMGYTF. CDR3 coding DNA: TGTGCCAGCAGCCACACCGGGGGACAGGGGCCAATAATGGGCTACACCTTC. The gene calls are TRBV4-2 and TRBJ1-2; the match to TRBD1 covers 10 bases. The CDR3 contains 17 residues. CDR1 is LGHNA, CDR2 YNFKEQ, per germline. J lost 8 bases, V lost 3 bases, and 15 bases had no gene match.

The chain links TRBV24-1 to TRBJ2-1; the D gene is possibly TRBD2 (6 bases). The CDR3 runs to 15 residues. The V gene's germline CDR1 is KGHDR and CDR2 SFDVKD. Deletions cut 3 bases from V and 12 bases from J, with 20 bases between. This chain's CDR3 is CATSDPRDFNFRQFF. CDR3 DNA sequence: TGTGCCACCAGTGATCCCCGGGACTTTAACTTCAGGCAGTTCTTC.

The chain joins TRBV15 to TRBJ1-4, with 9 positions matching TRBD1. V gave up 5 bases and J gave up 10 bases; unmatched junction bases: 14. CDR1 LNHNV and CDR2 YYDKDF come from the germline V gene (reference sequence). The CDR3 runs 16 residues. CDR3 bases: TGTGCCACCAGCTATTTATCCGGGACAGGGACCGGAAAACTGTTTTTT. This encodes CATSYLSGTGTGKLFF.

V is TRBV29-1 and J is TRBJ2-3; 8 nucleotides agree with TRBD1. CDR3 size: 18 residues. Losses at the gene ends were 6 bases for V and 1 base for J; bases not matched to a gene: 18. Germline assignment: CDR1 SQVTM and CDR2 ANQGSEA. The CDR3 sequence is CSVRVRAGGKWGTDTQYF. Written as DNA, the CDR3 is TGCAGCGTCCGTGTTAGGGCAGGGGGCAAGTGGGGCACAGATACGCAGTATTTT.

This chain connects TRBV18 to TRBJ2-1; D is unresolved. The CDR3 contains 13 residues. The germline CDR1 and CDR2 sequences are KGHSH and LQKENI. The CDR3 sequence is CVTSTMVSNEQFF. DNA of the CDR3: TGTGTCACCTCGACAATGGTATCCAATGAGCAGTTCTTC. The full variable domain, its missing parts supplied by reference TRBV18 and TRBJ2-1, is NAGVMQNPRHLVRRRGQEARLRCSPMKGHSHVYWYRQLPEEGLKFMVYLQKENIIDESGMPKERFSAEFPKEGPSILRIQQVVRGDSAAYFCVTSTMVSNEQFFGPGTRLTVL.